The T cell receptor (beta chain) described here comes from a study of cytomegalovirus exposure and HLA in healthy donors. About this clone itself: Its antigen remains unidentified.

Study outcomes and limitations: Sequencing depth across donors, presence/absence analyses assumed, was roughly uniform. By a later analysis, the bulk of CMV-associated TCR beta chains appeared HLA-restricted.

V lost 4 bases, J lost 4 bases, and 6 bases stayed unmatched. Per germline, CDR1 SGHDN and CDR2 FVKESK. CDR3 length: 15 residues. Primers: 60 Vbeta forward and 13 Jbeta reverse. Data came from immunoSEQ multiplex PCR; TCRdb stores just in-frame clones and leaves some out. This sample has around 74,000 clones; roughly 74% occur once, and the top ten carry under 4%. The gene calls are TRBV14 and TRBJ1-4; TRBD1 matches 7 bases. This sequence originates from a man aged 35 to 55 in good health and CMV-seronegative. Sequencing input: PBMCs. CDR3 bases: TGTGCCAGCAGCCCACGACAGGGCTTTAATGAAAAACTGTTTTTT. It specifies CASSPRQGFNEKLFF.